Listed here are 4 T cell receptor beta chains from one sample, sequenced in a study of regulatory T cells in long-lasting Graves disease. Time point denoted: persistent/refractory GD, antithyroid drugs over 5 years with positive TRAb. The authors made the TCR library using RNA they extracted from PBMCs. Building of the TCR beta libraries involved iRepertoire HTBI primers and Arm-PCR of CDR3 regions. TCRdb reprocessed the multiplex PCR reads via MiXCR and lists one record per CDR3 protein. The table lists about 660,000 distinct CDR3 sequences, around 32% of them singletons, with roughly 40% in the top ten. This sample comprised peripheral blood mononuclear cells (PBMCs), obtained when the disease was refractory, from a patient treated with antithyroid drugs. The receptors come from a female donor with Graves disease.

The chain combines TRBV6-1 with TRBJ1-1; D gene ambiguous. This CDR3 contains 15 residues. Per germline, CDR1 MNHNS and CDR2 SASEGT. Trimming took 6 bases from V and 1 from J, leaving 15 bases between them. This CDR3 is CASRPQGLANTEAFF. In DNA, the CDR3 is TGTGCCAGCAGACCCCAAGGGCTGGCGAACACTGAAGCTTTCTTT.

The CDR3 region is CASSPKLAGEQFF. DNA of the CDR3: TGTGCCAGCAGCCCGAAACTAGCGGGTGAGCAGTTCTTC. This chain joins TRBV11-2 and TRBJ2-1, with 9 positions matching TRBD2. The CDR3 has 13 amino acids. Germline loops: CDR1 SGHAT, CDR2 FQNNGV. Trimming cost V 5 bases and J 9 bases; bases outside gene matches: 5.

The genes are TRBV29-1 and TRBJ1-5, with D unresolved. Germline CDR1 is SQVTM and CDR2 is ANQGSEA. This CDR3 region has 14 residues. Trimming removed 7 bases at V and 7 bases at J, with 20 bases between. The CDR3 reads CSGAGVEWEQPQHF. The CDR3 bases are TGCAGCGGAGCTGGGGTCGAGTGGGAACAGCCCCAGCATTTT.

This clonotype was detected a few times. The chain has TRBV13 and TRBJ2-7; possible D gene TRBD1, 7 bases. The germline CDR1 and CDR2 sequences are PRHDT and FYEKMQ (reference sequence). The CDR3 is 17 residues long. Trimming took 2 bases from V and 5 from J, leaving 22 bases between them. The CDR3 nucleotides read TGTGCCAGCAGCTTAAAGTACCGGAGGGACAGTCACCACGAGCAGTACTTC. Translated, it gives CASSLKYRRDSHHEQYF.